These T cell receptor beta chains were read from a single sample in a study of blood T cells in healthy people across ages. MiXCR, run by TCRdb on the 5' RACE reads, gives a single entry per CDR3 protein. The table records 1.6 million or so distinct CDR3 sequences, about 35% of them present only once. The specimen sequenced was blood. These TCRs come from a woman in her 30s in good health. Each CDR3 is given with its conserved first and last residue. A D gene is named only where the DNA matches it firmly. Not all rows give a size; the values are once, few, many and, for expanded clones, a class.

NA	TRBJ1-5	TRBV18	TRBD1	CASSPTGDRGQPQHF	TGTGCCAGCTCACCAACCGGGGACAGGGGTCAGCCCCAGCATTTT
NA	TRBJ2-7	TRBV3-1	NA	CASSLDSYLGDIAYEQYF	TGTGCCAGCAGCCTGGATTCGTATTTAGGGGACATAGCCTACGAGCAGTACTTC
NA	TRBJ2-7	TRBV24-1	TRBD1	CATSDFSDRGYEQYF	TGTGCCACCAGTGATTTTTCGGACAGGGGCTACGAGCAGTACTTC
NA	TRBJ2-1	TRBV20-1	TRBD2	CSALSGQNYNEQFF	TGCAGTGCTCTTAGCGGGCAGAATTACAATGAGCAGTTCTTC
few	TRBJ2-5	TRBV20-1	TRBD2	CSAALGGGAVETQYF	TGCAGTGCTGCACTAGGCGGGGGGGCGGTGGAGACCCAGTACTTC
few	TRBJ1-1	TRBV27	NA	CASILHTEVFF	TGTGCCAGCATCCTACACACTGAAGTTTTCTTT
NA	TRBJ1-2	TRBV28	NA	CASSKIKSGYTF	TGTGCCAGCAGTAAAATTAAGTCGGGCTACACCTTC
NA	TRBJ2-5	TRBV10-1	TRBD1	CASSDSDRDETQYF	TGCGCCAGCAGTGATTCGGACAGGGATGAGACCCAGTACTTC
few	TRBJ2-7	TRBV5-1	TRBD1	CARIDRGDEQYF	TGCGCCAGAATAGACAGGGGCGACGAGCAGTACTTC
few	TRBJ2-5	TRBV12-3/TRBV12-4	TRBD2	CASRYSGRRETQYF	TGTGCCAGCAGATATAGCGGGAGAAGAGAGACCCAGTACTTC
NA	TRBJ1-1	TRBV6-6	TRBD1	CASSSQQGANTEAFF	TGTGCCAGCAGTTCTCAACAGGGGGCGAACACTGAAGCTTTCTTT
NA	TRBJ1-1	TRBV30	NA	CAWSTVPLRAEAFF	TGTGCCTGGAGTACGGTGCCTTTGAGGGCTGAAGCTTTCTTT
NA	TRBJ2-7	TRBV5-1	TRBD2	CASSLAPSGGANERYF	TGCGCCAGCAGCTTGGCCCCTAGCGGGGGGGCGAACGAGCGGTACTTC
few	TRBJ1-6	TRBV27	NA	CASSPGRGLGSPLHF	TGTGCCAGCAGTCCCGGCAGGGGTCTCGGATCACCCCTCCACTTT
NA	TRBJ2-7	TRBV20-1	NA	CSASQTSGASSYEQYF	TGCAGTGCTAGCCAAACGTCGGGGGCAAGCTCCTACGAGCAGTACTTC
NA	TRBJ2-5	TRBV30	NA	CAWRVGVGETQYF	TGTGCCTGGAGGGTGGGAGTGGGTGAGACCCAGTACTTC
NA	TRBJ1-6	TRBV20-1	NA	CSARGGMNSPLHF	TGCAGTGCTAGGGGGGGAATGAATTCACCCCTCCACTTT
few	TRBJ2-3	TRBV6-2/TRBV6-3	NA	CASSPSLPIVLYF	TGTGCCAGCAGTCCGTCGTTGCCCATCGTTCTGTATTTT
few	TRBJ2-3	TRBV7-9	NA	CATFRDTRTDTQYF	TGTGCCACCTTCCGGGACACTCGCACAGATACGCAGTATTTT
few	TRBJ1-2	TRBV9	NA	CASSVGQINGYTF	TGTGCCAGCAGCGTAGGACAGATCAATGGCTACACCTTC
few	TRBJ1-1	TRBV2	NA	CASSETGLGTLEAFF	TGTGCCAGCAGTGAAACAGGATTAGGGACCCTTGAAGCTTTCTTT
NA	TRBJ1-2	TRBV9	NA	CASSVDSGSAGGYTF	TGTGCCAGCAGCGTAGATTCGGGGTCCGCCGGTGGCTACACCTTC
NA	TRBJ2-2	TRBV12-3/TRBV12-4	NA	CASSFSGVGELFF	TGTGCCAGCAGCTTCTCAGGTGTCGGGGAGCTGTTTTTT
few	TRBJ2-1	TRBV28	TRBD2	CASSLWWTSDDNEQFF	TGTGCCAGCAGTTTATGGTGGACTAGCGACGACAATGAGCAGTTCTTC
few	TRBJ1-2	TRBV20-1	TRBD1	CSASGTGYFYTF	TGCAGTGCTTCCGGGACAGGCTATTTCTACACCTTC
NA	TRBJ2-5	TRBV5-1	NA	CASSLNTLLQETQYF	TGCGCCAGCAGCTTGAACACCCTCTTACAAGAGACCCAGTACTTC
few	TRBJ1-5	TRBV27	NA	CASSLSGVVGNQPQHF	TGTGCCAGCAGTTTATCAGGGGTGGTGGGCAATCAGCCCCAGCATTTT
few	TRBJ2-7	TRBV7-9	NA	CASSSATRGHGEQYF	TGTGCCAGCAGCTCGGCCACGCGGGGGCACGGCGAGCAGTACTTC
NA	TRBJ2-7	TRBV4-2	NA	CASSQELTGYYEQYF	TGTGCCAGCAGCCAAGAACTAACGGGGTACTACGAGCAGTACTTC
few	TRBJ2-7	TRBV20-1	TRBD2	CSARLAGSNEQYF	TGCAGTGCTAGATTAGCGGGATCCAATGAGCAGTACTTC
few	TRBJ2-5	TRBV4-2	NA	CASSQDDGWGKTQYF	TGTGCCAGCAGCCAAGATGATGGCTGGGGAAAGACCCAGTACTTC
NA	TRBJ1-2	TRBV5-1	NA	CASSLGEFGYGYTF	TGCGCCAGCAGCTTGGGGGAATTTGGCTATGGCTACACCTTC
NA	TRBJ2-6	TRBV5-6	NA	CASSALRHLTSGANVLTF	TGTGCCAGCAGCGCGCTAAGACACCTCACCTCTGGGGCCAACGTCCTGACTTTC
NA	TRBJ1-3	TRBV3-1	NA	CASSQDRGPHSGNTIYF	TGTGCCAGCAGCCAAGATCGGGGACCTCACTCTGGAAACACCATATATTTT
few	TRBJ1-5	TRBV5-6	NA	CASSHQQYPNQPQHF	TGTGCCAGCAGCCATCAACAGTATCCCAATCAGCCCCAGCATTTT
NA	TRBJ1-2	TRBV6-6	NA	CASSSNRISYTF	TGTGCCAGCAGTTCAAACAGGATAAGCTACACCTTC
many	TRBJ2-1	TRBV3-1	NA	CASSQAGEQFF	TGTGCCAGCAGCCAGGCGGGTGAGCAGTTCTTC
many	TRBJ2-3	TRBV9	NA	CASSPVGRGTDTQYF	TGTGCCAGCAGCCCCGTGGGTCGCGGCACAGATACGCAGTATTTT
few	TRBJ1-1	TRBV7-2	NA	CASSSIGRLTEAFF	TGTGCCAGCAGCTCCATAGGCAGGTTGACTGAAGCTTTCTTT
once	TRBJ1-1	TRBV10-3	TRBD1	CAISGTGGAGTEAFF	TGTGCCATCAGTGGGACAGGGGGCGCGGGCACTGAAGCTTTCTTT
NA	TRBJ2-1	TRBV30	NA	CAWSVQDNEQFF	TGTGCCTGGAGTGTACAGGACAATGAGCAGTTCTTC
few	TRBJ1-1	TRBV20-1	TRBD1	CSARAGGANTEAFF	TGCAGTGCTAGAGCAGGGGGCGCGAACACTGAAGCTTTCTTT
few	TRBJ2-1	TRBV28	NA	CASTSERDNEQFF	TGTGCCAGCACTAGCGAGAGAGACAATGAGCAGTTCTTC
many	TRBJ2-3	TRBV29-1	TRBD2	CSVEDRTSGADTQYF	TGCAGCGTTGAAGACCGGACTAGCGGGGCAGATACGCAGTATTTT
many	TRBJ2-3	TRBV7-9	TRBD1	CASSFVGQGTDTQYF	TGTGCCAGCAGCTTTGTGGGACAGGGCACAGATACGCAGTATTTT
NA	TRBJ2-1	TRBV11-2	NA	CASSASSYSEQFF	TGTGCCAGCAGCGCATCCAGTTATAGTGAGCAGTTCTTC
NA	TRBJ1-4	TRBV12-2	NA	CASRYPGQPVGEKLFF	TGTGCAAGTCGCTACCCGGGACAGCCCGTAGGTGAAAAACTGTTTTTT
NA	TRBJ2-7	TRBV27	TRBD1	CASSFSDRGFHEQYF	TGTGCCAGCAGTTTTTCGGACAGGGGTTTCCACGAGCAGTACTTC
NA	TRBJ1-3	TRBV19	NA	CASRWTAGNTIYF	TGTGCCAGTAGGTGGACAGCAGGAAACACCATATATTTT
NA	TRBJ1-1	TRBV14	NA	CASSQLTGMNTEAFF	TGTGCCAGCAGCCAATTGACAGGCATGAACACTGAAGCTTTCTTT
few	TRBJ2-3	TRBV5-1	NA	CASSGRPRDTQYF	TGCGCCAGCAGCGGGAGGCCCAGGGATACGCAGTATTTT
NA	TRBJ2-5	TRBV5-1	NA	CASSLNVQETQYF	TGCGCCAGCAGCTTAAACGTGCAAGAGACCCAGTACTTC
few	TRBJ2-3	TRBV9	TRBD2	CASSFSGSPTDTQYF	TGTGCCAGCAGCTTTAGCGGGAGCCCAACAGATACGCAGTATTTT
NA	TRBJ1-5	TRBV20-1	NA	CSASRDLNQPQHF	TGCAGTGCTTCCCGGGACCTGAATCAGCCCCAGCATTTT
few	TRBJ1-2	TRBV12-3/TRBV12-4	NA	CASTRILGGSYGYTF	TGTGCCAGCACCAGAATACTTGGGGGATCCTATGGCTACACCTTC
NA	TRBJ2-5	TRBV20-1	TRBD2	CSAIRLAGSQKTQYF	TGCAGTGCCATTCGACTAGCGGGGAGCCAGAAGACCCAGTACTTC